Below, 24 T cell receptor beta chains from the same sample are listed, as sequenced in a study of T cells in localized non-small cell lung cancer. TCRdb's copy holds only in-frame clones and misses some; the assay was immunoSEQ multiplex PCR. The sample shows 20,000 to 30,000 clones, 80% to 85% of them seen only once. Material: PBMCs, obtained before any cancer treatment. These receptors were collected from a man aged 35 to 70 with stage II lung adenocarcinoma.

The rearrangement joins TRBV27 to TRBJ2-7; no definite D call. Trimming pared 4 bases from V and 0 bases from J, leaving 7 bases between. Germline values: CDR1 MNHEY, CDR2 SMNVEV (reference sequence). The CDR3 contains 13 residues. This CDR3 is CASSSRASYEQYF. In DNA, the CDR3 is TGTGCCAGCAGTTCCCGGGCCTCCTACGAGCAGTACTTC.

This chain joins TRBV2 and TRBJ1-2; 9 nucleotides match TRBD1. The CDR3 is 14 residues long. Germline loops: CDR1 SNHLY, CDR2 FYNNEI. After removal of 6 bases from V and 6 bases from J, the junction contained 8 bases not matched to a gene. CDR3 sequence: CASSREQGADGYTF. The CDR3 DNA reads as TGTGCCAGCAGCAGAGAACAGGGGGCGGATGGCTACACCTTC. The full variable domain, rest sourced from reference TRBV2 and TRBJ1-2, is EPEVTQTPSHQVTQMGQEVILRCVPISNHLYFYWYRQILGQKVEFLVSFYNNEISEKSEIFDDQFSVERPDGSNFTLKIRSTKLEDSAMYFCASSREQGADGYTFGSGTRLTVV.

The chain uses TRBV11-1 and TRBJ1-2, with D possibly TRBD1 on 5 matching bases. V was trimmed by 5 bases and J by 0 bases, leaving 13 bases between them. The CDR3 is 15 amino acids. Looked up from germline, CDR1 is SGHAT and CDR2 is FQDESV (reference sequence). CDR3 sequence reads: CASSPPQGTNYGYTF. The CDR3 bases are TGTGCCAGCAGCCCCCCCCAGGGAACTAACTATGGCTACACCTTC.

The rearrangement joins TRBV4-2 to TRBJ2-3, with 9 bases fitting TRBD2. V shed 3 bases and J 1 base; nucleotides not matched to a gene: 2. Per the germline V gene, CDR1 is LGHNA and CDR2 is YNFKEQ. The CDR3 totals 15 residues. CDR3 residues: CASSQSSGGTDTQYF. CDR3 coding DNA: TGTGCCAGCAGCCAGTCTAGCGGGGGCACAGATACGCAGTATTTT.

This chain uses TRBV15 with TRBJ2-3; 8 bases line up with TRBD2. The V and J ends lost 4 bases and 1 base, in that order; junction bases with no gene match: 1. The CDR3 has 14 amino acids. The germline gives CDR1 LNHNV, CDR2 YYDKDF (reference sequence). The CDR3 spells CATSTTSGTDTQYF. DNA of the CDR3: TGTGCCACCAGCACGACTAGCGGCACAGATACGCAGTATTTT. Together with reference TRBV15 and TRBJ2-3, the CDR3 gives the full variable domain: DAMVIQNPRYQVTQFGKPVTLSCSQTLNHNVMYWYQQKSSQAPKLLFHYYDKDFNNEADTPDNFQSRRPNTSFCFLDIRSPGLGDTAMYLCATSTTSGTDTQYFGPGTRLTVL.

The V call is TRBV7-9, the J call TRBJ2-5; 7 nucleotides match TRBD2. The CDR3 totals 16 residues. V gave up 5 bases and J gave up 5 bases; unmatched junction bases: 14. CDR1 is SEHNR and CDR2 is FQNEAQ in the germline V gene (reference sequence). This CDR3 is CASSPRSPGLVETQYF. Here the CDR3 DNA reads TGTGCCAGCAGCCCGCGAAGCCCCGGACTAGTCGAGACCCAGTACTTC.

The chain employs TRBV7-2 and TRBJ1-1; 8 nucleotides line up with TRBD1. Germline CDR1 SGHTA, CDR2 FQGNSA. V trimming: 6 bases; J trimming: 1 base; junction bases outside the gene matches: 10. The CDR3 has 16 residues. The DNA of the CDR3 is TGTGCCAGCAGGGGGGGACAGGCTAATCAGAACACTGAAGCTTTCTTT. As protein: CASRGGQANQNTEAFF.

V and J are TRBV30 and TRBJ1-1; D is ambiguous. The CDR3 extends over 15 amino acids. V lost 0 bases and J 0 bases, leaving 11 bases between the germline ends. Germline CDR1 GTSNPN, CDR2 SVGIG (reference sequence). CDR3 region: CAWSVSSLMNTEAFF. For the CDR3, the DNA is TGTGCCTGGAGTGTTAGCAGCTTGATGAACACTGAAGCTTTCTTT. Full variable domain (rest looked up from reference TRBV30 and TRBJ1-1): SQTIHQWPATLVQPVGSPLSLECTVEGTSNPNLYWYRQAAGRGLQLLFYSVGIGQISSEVPQNLSASRPQDRQFILSSKKLLLSDSGFYLCAWSVSSLMNTEAFFGQGTRLTVV.

The chain carries TRBV11-2 and TRBJ2-3, with D unresolved. The CDR3 has 13 residues. CDR1 and CDR2 from the germline V gene are SGHAT and FQNNGV. Trimming removed 5 bases from V and 1 base from J, with 7 bases in between. The CDR3 sequence is CASSVSGTDTQYF. The CDR3 region has the DNA TGTGCCAGCAGCGTGAGCGGCACAGATACGCAGTATTTT. The whole variable domain, filled in from reference TRBV11-2 and TRBJ2-3, reads EAGVAQSPRYKIIEKRQSVAFWCNPISGHATLYWYQQILGQGPKLLIQFQNNGVVDDSQLPKDRFSAERLKGVDSTLKIQPAKLEDSAVYLCASSVSGTDTQYFGPGTRLTVL.

The chain is built from TRBV29-1 and TRBJ2-7; no clear D. V was shortened by 6 bases and J by 0 bases, with 9 bases between the two germline ends. The CDR3 is 12 residues long. CDR1 SQVTM and CDR2 ANQGSEA come from the germline V gene. CDR3 residues: CSVAWASYEQYF. For the CDR3, the DNA is TGCAGCGTCGCATGGGCCTCCTACGAGCAGTACTTC.

The J gene is TRBJ2-1, the V gene TRBV6-1; a possible D gene is TRBD2 (5 bases). From germline, CDR1 is MNHNS and CDR2 SASEGT. The CDR3 is 14 amino acids. V was trimmed by 6 bases and J by 6 bases, leaving 15 bases between them. The CDR3, as DNA: TGTGCCAGCAGGGGCGGAGGATCAATCAATGAGCAGTTCTTC. Its protein is CASRGGGSINEQFF.

The genes are TRBV7-2 and TRBJ2-1, with D perhaps given as TRBD1 or TRBD2 (5 bases each). The CDR3 runs 12 residues. CDR1 and CDR2 from the germline V gene are SGHTA and FQGNSA. The ends were cut back, 5 bases at V and 10 bases at J, with 12 bases in the middle. The CDR3 sequence is CASSHNGAEQFF. The DNA of the CDR3 is TGTGCCAGCAGCCACAACGGGGCGGAGCAGTTCTTC.

The chain recombines TRBV5-1 with TRBJ1-1; tentative D call: TRBD1 (5 bases). From germline, CDR1 is SGHRS and CDR2 YFSETQ. This CDR3 spans 14 amino acids. V lost 6 bases to trimming and J lost 1 base, with 13 bases between them. CDR3 coding DNA: TGCGCCAGCACCCTTGCGGGGACGAACACTGAAGCTTTCTTT. This sequence encodes CASTLAGTNTEAFF.

This chain uses TRBV5-8 with TRBJ2-1, with D perhaps matching TRBD2 (6 bases). CDR3 size: 12 residues. V was clipped by 4 bases and J by 10 bases, with 12 bases between them. The germline V gene encodes CDR1 SGHTS and CDR2 YDEGEE. The CDR3 bases are TGTGCCAGCAGCCTTGGACGGGGGGAGCAGTTCTTC. This codes for CASSLGRGEQFF.

The chain links TRBV6-1 to TRBJ1-3; no definite D call. V dropped 8 bases and J dropped 0 bases, with 14 bases sitting between them. The CDR3 runs to 15 residues. Germline V gene data show CDR1 as MNHNS and CDR2 as SASEGT. The CDR3 sequence: CASLPPMSSGNTIYF. CDR3 nucleotides: TGTGCCAGCCTCCCTCCTATGAGCTCTGGAAACACCATATATTTT.

This clone has just one count. V and J are TRBV30 and TRBJ2-1; D gene uncertain. Germline lookup yields CDR1 GTSNPN and CDR2 SVGIG (reference sequence). V was trimmed by 0 bases and J by 8 bases, leaving 5 bases between them. The CDR3 covers 11 residues. CDR3 nucleotides: TGTGCCTGGAGTGTAAAGGATGAGCAGTTCTTC. As protein: CAWSVKDEQFF.

This clone was counted between two and nine times. The chain couples TRBV11-2 to TRBJ2-5, with TRBD2 identical over 10 bases. CDR3 length equals 15 residues. Trimming took 3 bases from V and 2 from J; bases not matched to a gene: 3. CDR1 is SGHAT and CDR2 is FQNNGV in the germline V gene. The DNA of the CDR3 is TGTGCCAGCAGCTTCCCTAGCGGGGGACAAGAGACCCAGTACTTC. It is translated as CASSFPSGGQETQYF.

This clone was seen only once. The genes are TRBV9 and TRBJ2-6; D uncertain. There are 14 residues in the CDR3. V shed 2 bases and J shed 1 base, with 4 bases lying between them. Germline V gene lookup returns CDR1 SGDLS and CDR2 YYNGEE. The CDR3 DNA is TGTGCCAGCAGCGTTCTTTCTGGGGCCAACGTCCTGACTTTC. Amino acid sequence: CASSVLSGANVLTF. The full variable domain, in which reference TRBV9 and TRBJ2-6 provide the parts outside the CDR3, is DSGVTQTPKHLITATGQRVTLRCSPRSGDLSVYWYQQSLDQGLQFLIQYYNGEERAKGNILERFSAQQFPDLHSELNLSSLELGDSALYFCASSVLSGANVLTFGAGSRLTVL.

The gene calls are TRBV21-1 and TRBJ1-4; whether TRBD1, the table's D call, matches the DNA was not checked. TRBV21-1 is labeled a pseudogene. The CDR3 totals 13 residues. CDR3 protein: CASSKTGGDKLFF. DNA of the CDR3: TGTGCCAGCAGCAAGACAGGGGGTGATAAGCTGTTTTTT.

The chain carries TRBV6-1 and TRBJ1-6; D is undetermined. This CDR3 contains 14 residues. With 0 bases removed from V and 7 bases from J, the gap between germline ends came to 7 bases. Germline V CDR1 and CDR2: MNHNS, SASEGT. For the CDR3, the DNA is TGTGCCAGCAGTGAAGCAAGTAGGAATTCACCCCTCCACTTT. It yields the protein CASSEASRNSPLHF.

V is TRBV25-1 and J is TRBJ1-1, with D unclear. There are 14 residues in the CDR3. Trimming shortened V by 3 bases and J by 2 bases, and 10 bases separated the two germline ends. Germline loops: CDR1 MGHDK, CDR2 SYGVNS. This CDR3 reads CASSEDGFNTEAFF. The CDR3 coding sequence is TGTGCCAGCAGTGAGGACGGCTTCAACACTGAAGCTTTCTTT. Drawing the rest from reference TRBV25-1 and TRBJ1-1, the complete variable domain is EADIYQTPRYLVIGTGKKITLECSQTMGHDKMYWYQQDPGMELHLIHYSYGVNSTEKGDLSSESTVSRIRTEHFPLTLESARPSHTSQYLCASSEDGFNTEAFFGQGTRLTVV.

The chain has TRBV7-6 and TRBJ1-4; D uncertain. With 4 bases removed from V and 7 bases from J, the gap between germline ends came to 13 bases. There are 14 residues in the CDR3. Germline CDR1 SGHVS, CDR2 FNYEAQ. This chain's CDR3 is CASSSDRGREKLFF. CDR3 bases: TGTGCCAGCAGCTCCGATCGCGGTCGTGAAAAACTGTTTTTT.

This clone was detected only a few times. The chain employs TRBV6-1 and TRBJ1-1, with D maybe TRBD1 (5 bases). Germline-derived CDR1 and CDR2 are MNHNS and SASEGT. V dropped 6 bases and J dropped 0 bases, with 14 bases sitting between them. The CDR3 runs to 15 residues. The CDR3 coding sequence is TGTGCCAGCAGCCGGGGGGTGAATCTGAACACTGAAGCTTTCTTT. This translates into CASSRGVNLNTEAFF.

CDR3 in DNA: TGTGCCAGCAGCGCAGGCCCCCTTGCGGGAGCCTACGAGCAGTACTTC. Its translation: CASSAGPLAGAYEQYF. The chain combines TRBV7-2 with TRBJ2-7, with 7 bases aligning to TRBD2. Germline V gives CDR1 SGHTA, CDR2 FQGNSA. V was pared by 5 bases and J by 2 bases, with 12 bases of the junction left unmatched. This CDR3 spans 16 amino acids.